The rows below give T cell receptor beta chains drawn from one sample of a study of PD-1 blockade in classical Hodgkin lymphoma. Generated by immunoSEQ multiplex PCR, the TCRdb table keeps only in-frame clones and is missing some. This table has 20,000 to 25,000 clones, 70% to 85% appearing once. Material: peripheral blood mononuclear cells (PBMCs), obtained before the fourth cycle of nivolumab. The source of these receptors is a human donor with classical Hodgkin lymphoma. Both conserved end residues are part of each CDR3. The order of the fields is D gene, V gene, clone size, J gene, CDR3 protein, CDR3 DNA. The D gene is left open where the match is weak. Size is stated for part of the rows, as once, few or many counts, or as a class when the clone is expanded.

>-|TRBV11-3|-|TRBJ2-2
CASSLGAGRNTGELFF
TGTGCCAGCAGCTTAGGGGCAGGGCGGAACACCGGGGAGCTGTTTTTT
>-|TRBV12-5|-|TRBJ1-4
CASGLEGGFKEKLFF
TGTGCTAGTGGTTTGGAGGGGGGATTCAAAGAAAAACTGTTTTTT
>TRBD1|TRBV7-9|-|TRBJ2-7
CASSSSRTGGDEQYF
TGTGCCAGCAGCTCCTCAAGGACAGGGGGAGACGAGCAGTACTTC
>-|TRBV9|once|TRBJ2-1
CASSGCCGYNEQFF
TGTGCCAGCAGCGGGTGCTGTGGGTACAATGAGCAGTTCTTC
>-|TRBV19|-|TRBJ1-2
CASSNRDPGYTF
TGTGCCAGTAGTAACAGGGATCCTGGCTACACCTTC
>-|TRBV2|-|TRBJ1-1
CASSGPPNTEAFF
TGTGCCAGCAGTGGACCGCCGAACACTGAAGCTTTCTTT
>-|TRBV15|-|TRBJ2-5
CATSGRSPGYQETQYF
TGTGCCACCAGCGGAAGGTCACCAGGGTACCAAGAGACCCAGTACTTC
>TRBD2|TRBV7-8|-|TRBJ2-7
CASSPGGLAGEEQYF
TGTGCCAGCAGCCCCGGGGGACTAGCGGGAGAAGAGCAGTACTTC
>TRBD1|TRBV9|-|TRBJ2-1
CASSLQGSAEQFF
TGTGCCAGCAGCCTACAGGGGTCCGCTGAGCAGTTCTTC
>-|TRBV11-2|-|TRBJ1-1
CASSSRVANTEAFF
TGTGCCAGCAGCTCCCGTGTAGCCAACACTGAAGCTTTCTTT
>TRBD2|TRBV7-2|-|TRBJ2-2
CASSLVGGRNTGELFF
TGTGCCAGCAGCTTAGTCGGCGGGAGGAACACCGGGGAGCTGTTTTTT
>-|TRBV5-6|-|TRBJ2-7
CASSLQRAYEQYF
TGTGCCAGCAGCTTGCAGAGGGCCTACGAGCAGTACTTC
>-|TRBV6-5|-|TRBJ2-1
CVSRNTANEQFF
TGTGTCAGCAGAAACACGGCGAATGAGCAGTTCTTC
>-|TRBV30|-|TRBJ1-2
CASHRGATYYGYTF
TGTGCCTCTCATCGGGGAGCGACTTACTATGGCTACACCTTC
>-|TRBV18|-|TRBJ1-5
CASSPPDSYQPQHF
TGTGCCAGCTCACCACCTGATTCCTATCAGCCCCAGCATTTT
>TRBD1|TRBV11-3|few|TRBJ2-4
CASSLVGGSGGRENIQYF
TGTGCCAGCAGCTTAGTCGGCGGGTCAGGGGGTAGAGAAAACATTCAGTACTTC
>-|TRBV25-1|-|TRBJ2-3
CASSEQTTDTQYF
TGTGCCAGCAGTGAACAGACCACAGATACGCAGTATTTT
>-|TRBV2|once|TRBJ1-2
CASSVRYGYTF
TGTGCCAGCAGTGTCCGCTATGGCTACACCTTC
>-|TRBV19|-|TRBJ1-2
CASSTGPRNYGYTF
TGTGCCAGTAGTACCGGACCGAGAAACTATGGCTACACCTTC
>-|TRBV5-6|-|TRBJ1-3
CASSLVGPGNTIYF
TGTGCCAGCAGCTTGGTAGGGCCCGGAAACACCATATATTTT
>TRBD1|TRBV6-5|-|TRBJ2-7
CASSGGTGGHEQYF
TGTGCCAGCAGTGGTGGGACAGGGGGCCACGAGCAGTACTTC
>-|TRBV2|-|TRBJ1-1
CASSFIDPNTEAFF
TGTGCCAGCAGTTTTATCGACCCGAACACTGAAGCTTTCTTT
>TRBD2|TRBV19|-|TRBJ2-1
CASSSGGDYNEQFF
TGTGCCAGTAGCAGCGGGGGGGACTACAATGAGCAGTTCTTC
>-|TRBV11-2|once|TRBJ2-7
CASSLVSGVSYEQYF
TGTGCCAGCAGCTTAGTATCGGGAGTCTCCTACGAGCAGTACTTC
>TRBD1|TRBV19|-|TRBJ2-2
CASSMGQGVTGELFF
TGTGCCAGTAGTATGGGGCAGGGGGTAACCGGGGAGCTGTTTTTT
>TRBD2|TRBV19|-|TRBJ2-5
CASSLDSGRGLETQYF
TGTGCCAGTAGTCTCGATAGCGGGAGAGGGTTGGAGACCCAGTACTTC
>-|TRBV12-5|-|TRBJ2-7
CASGLDQGRVYEQYF
TGTGCTAGTGGTTTGGACCAGGGTAGGGTCTACGAGCAGTACTTC
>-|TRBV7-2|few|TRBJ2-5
CASRRGAVKETQYF
TGTGCCAGCCGCCGGGGGGCCGTTAAAGAGACCCAGTACTTC
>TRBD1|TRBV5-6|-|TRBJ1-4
CASSGFRGQDEKLFF
TGTGCCAGCAGCGGTTTCAGGGGGCAGGATGAAAAACTGTTTTTT
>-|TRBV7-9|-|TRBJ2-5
CASSYNPSETQYF
TGTGCCAGCAGTTACAATCCATCAGAGACCCAGTACTTC